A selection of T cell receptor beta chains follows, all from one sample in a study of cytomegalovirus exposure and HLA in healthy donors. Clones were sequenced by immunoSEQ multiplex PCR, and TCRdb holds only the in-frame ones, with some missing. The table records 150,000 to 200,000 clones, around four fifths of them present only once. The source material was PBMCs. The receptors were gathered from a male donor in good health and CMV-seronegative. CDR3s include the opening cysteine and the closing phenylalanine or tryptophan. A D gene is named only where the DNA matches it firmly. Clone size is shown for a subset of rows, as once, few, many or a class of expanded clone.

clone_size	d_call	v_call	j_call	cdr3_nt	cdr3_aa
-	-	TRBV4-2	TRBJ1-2	TGTGCCAGCAGCCAAGAGGGGCTACAGGACCACTATGGCTACACCTTC	CASSQEGLQDHYGYTF
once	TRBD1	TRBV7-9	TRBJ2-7	TGTGCCAGCAGCCCCGAACCCGGGACAGGGACCCACGAGCAGTACTTC	CASSPEPGTGTHEQYF
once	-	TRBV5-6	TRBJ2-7	TGTGCCAGCAGCAAGGACAGTTACGAGCAGTACTTC	CASSKDSYEQYF
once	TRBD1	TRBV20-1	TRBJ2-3	TGCAGTGCCCAGGGGGTGGATACGCAGTATTTT	CSAQGVDTQYF
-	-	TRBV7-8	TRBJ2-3	TGTGCCAGCAGCGTGGGAGGGGGGCCTAACACAGATACGCAGTATTTT	CASSVGGGPNTDTQYF
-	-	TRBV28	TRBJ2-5	TGTGCCAGCAGCCGAGAAGAGACCCAGTACTTC	CASSREETQYF
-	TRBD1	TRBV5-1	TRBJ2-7	TGCGCCAGCAGCTTTACCGGGACAGCCCCCTACGAGCAGTACTTC	CASSFTGTAPYEQYF
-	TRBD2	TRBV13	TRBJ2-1	TGTGCCAGCAGCTTAGGAGCGGGGATGATCTACAATGAGCAGTTCTTC	CASSLGAGMIYNEQFF
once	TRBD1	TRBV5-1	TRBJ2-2	TGCGCCAGCAGCTTTATGGGACAGATGAACACCGGGGAGCTGTTTTTT	CASSFMGQMNTGELFF
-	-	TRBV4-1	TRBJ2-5	TGCGCCAGCAGCCTTAACCCGGGGAGAGAGACCCAGTACTTC	CASSLNPGRETQYF
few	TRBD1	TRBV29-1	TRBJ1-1	TGCAGCGTAGCGGGACAGGGGTTAGCTGAAGCTTTCTTT	CSVAGQGLAEAFF
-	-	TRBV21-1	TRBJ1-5	TGTGCCAGCAGCAATTCAGTATTCGACAAAGGCAATCAGCCCCAGCATTTT	CASSNSVFDKGNQPQHF
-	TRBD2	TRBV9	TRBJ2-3	TGTGCCAGCAGCCCCATGGGGGGGGTCTCTAGCACAGATACGCAGTATTTT	CASSPMGGVSSTDTQYF
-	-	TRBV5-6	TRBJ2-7	TGTGCCAGCAGCTTGGCTAGTTCAGCGGCTAGAGGTTACGAGCAGTACTTC	CASSLASSAARGYEQYF
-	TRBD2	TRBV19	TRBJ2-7	TGTGCCAGTAGGAGTAGCGGGAGCTCCTACGAGCAGTACTTC	CASRSSGSSYEQYF
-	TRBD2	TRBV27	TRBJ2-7	TGTGCCAGCTATTCCCACGGGGGGTTGTCCTACGAGCAGTACTTC	CASYSHGGLSYEQYF
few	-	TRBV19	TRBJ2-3	TGTGCCAGTAGTATAGCACAGAATACAGATACGCAGTATTTT	CASSIAQNTDTQYF
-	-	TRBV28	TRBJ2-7	TGTGCCAGCAGTTCATCCACTAGTGTCTCCTACGAGCAGTACTTC	CASSSSTSVSYEQYF
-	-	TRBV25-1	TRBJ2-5	TGTGCCAGCAGTGAAAGTTGGGTCCGGGGAGAGACCCAGTACTTC	CASSESWVRGETQYF
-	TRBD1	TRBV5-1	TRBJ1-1	TGCGCCAGCAGCTCCGGGACAGGGGTCCTGGACACTGAAGCTTTCTTT	CASSSGTGVLDTEAFF
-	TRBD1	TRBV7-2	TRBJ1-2	TGTGCCAGCACCCCCTTAGGGGGCAACTATGGCTACACCTTC	CASTPLGGNYGYTF
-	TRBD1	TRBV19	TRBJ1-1	TGTGCCACCAGGGACAGGACGAACACTGAAGCTTTCTTT	CATRDRTNTEAFF
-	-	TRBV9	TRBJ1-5	TGTGCCAGTTTCAAAATCACGCGTGGGCGCGGGGAGGGGACCCAGCATTTT	CASFKITRGRGEGTQHF
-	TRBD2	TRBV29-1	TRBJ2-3	TGCAGCGTTGTTGGACTAGCGTCTACGCAGTATTTT	CSVVGLASTQYF
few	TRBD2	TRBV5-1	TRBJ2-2	TGCGCCAGCAGCTTGGAAGGGACTAGCGGGAAGAACACCGGGGAGCTGTTTTTT	CASSLEGTSGKNTGELFF
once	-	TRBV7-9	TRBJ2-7	TGTGCCAGCAGCTTAGTTGGAGGGAACGAGCAGTACTTC	CASSLVGGNEQYF
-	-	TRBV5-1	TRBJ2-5	TGCGCCAGCAGTCATACCGGGACACATCAAGAGACCCAGTACTTC	CASSHTGTHQETQYF
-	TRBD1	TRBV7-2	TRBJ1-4	TGTGCCAGCAGCGGGGACAGGGGCAATGAAAAACTGTTTTTT	CASSGDRGNEKLFF
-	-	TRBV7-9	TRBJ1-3	TGTGCCAGCAGCTTAGCGGCGGGGGACGGAAACACCATATATTTT	CASSLAAGDGNTIYF
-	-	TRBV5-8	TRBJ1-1	TGTGCCAGCGCCGGGGGGGCTATAATGAACACTGAAGCTTTCTTT	CASAGGAIMNTEAFF
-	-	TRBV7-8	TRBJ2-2	TGTGCCAGCAGCTGGGGGGTAGGCGGGGAGCTGTTTTTT	CASSWGVGGELFF
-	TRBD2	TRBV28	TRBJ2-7	TGTGCCAGCAGTCCGACTAGCGGGAGTTACGAGCAGTACTTC	CASSPTSGSYEQYF
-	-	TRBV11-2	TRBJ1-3	TGTGCCAGCAGCTTAGGGGGCACTGGAAACACCATATATTTT	CASSLGGTGNTIYF